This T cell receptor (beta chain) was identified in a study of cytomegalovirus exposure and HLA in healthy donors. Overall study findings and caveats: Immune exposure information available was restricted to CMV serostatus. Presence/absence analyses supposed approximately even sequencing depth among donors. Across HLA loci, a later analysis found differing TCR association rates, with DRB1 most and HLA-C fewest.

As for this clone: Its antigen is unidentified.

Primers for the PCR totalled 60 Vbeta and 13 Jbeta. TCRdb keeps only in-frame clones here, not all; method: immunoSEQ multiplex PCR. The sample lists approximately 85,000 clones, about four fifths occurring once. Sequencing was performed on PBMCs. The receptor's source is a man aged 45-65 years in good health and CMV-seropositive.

CDR3 sequence reads: CASHTSGTHEQYF. CDR3 coding DNA: TGTGCCAGCCATACTAGCGGGACGCACGAGCAGTACTTC. The chain joins TRBV10-3 to TRBJ2-7; 10 positions agree with TRBD2. CDR3 length equals 13 residues. Germline lookup yields CDR1 ENHRY and CDR2 SYGVKD. The V gene end was trimmed by 10 bases and the J gene end by 5 bases; junction bases not matched to a gene: 8.